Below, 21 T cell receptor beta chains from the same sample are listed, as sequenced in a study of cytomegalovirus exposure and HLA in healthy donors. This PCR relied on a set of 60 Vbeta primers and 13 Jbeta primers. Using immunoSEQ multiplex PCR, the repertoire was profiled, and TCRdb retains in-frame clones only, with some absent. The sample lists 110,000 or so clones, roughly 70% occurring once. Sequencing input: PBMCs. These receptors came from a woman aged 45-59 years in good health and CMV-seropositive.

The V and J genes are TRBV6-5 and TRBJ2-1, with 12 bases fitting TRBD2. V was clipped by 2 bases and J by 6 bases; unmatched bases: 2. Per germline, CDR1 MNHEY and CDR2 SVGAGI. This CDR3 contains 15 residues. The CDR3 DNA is TGTGCCAGCAGTTACCCGGGACTAGCGGGCAATGAGCAGTTCTTC. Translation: CASSYPGLAGNEQFF.

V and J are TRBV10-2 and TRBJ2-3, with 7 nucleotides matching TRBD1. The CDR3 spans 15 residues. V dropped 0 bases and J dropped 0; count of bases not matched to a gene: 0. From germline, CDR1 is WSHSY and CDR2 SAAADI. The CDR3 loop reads CASSESTGSTDTQYF. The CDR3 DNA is TGCGCCAGCAGTGAGTCGACAGGGAGCACAGATACGCAGTATTTT.

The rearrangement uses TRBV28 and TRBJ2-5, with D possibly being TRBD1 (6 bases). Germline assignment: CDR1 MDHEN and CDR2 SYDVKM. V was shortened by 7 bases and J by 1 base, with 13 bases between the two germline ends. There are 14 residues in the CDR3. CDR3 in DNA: TGTGCCAGCAACACCCGGACAGCCCAAGAGACCCAGTACTTC. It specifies CASNTRTAQETQYF.

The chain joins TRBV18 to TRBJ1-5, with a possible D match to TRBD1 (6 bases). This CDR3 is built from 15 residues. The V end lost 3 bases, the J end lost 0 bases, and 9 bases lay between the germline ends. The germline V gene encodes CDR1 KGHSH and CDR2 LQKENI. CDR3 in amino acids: CASSPDRHSNQPQHF. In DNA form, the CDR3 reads TGTGCCAGCTCACCGGACAGACATAGCAATCAGCCCCAGCATTTT.

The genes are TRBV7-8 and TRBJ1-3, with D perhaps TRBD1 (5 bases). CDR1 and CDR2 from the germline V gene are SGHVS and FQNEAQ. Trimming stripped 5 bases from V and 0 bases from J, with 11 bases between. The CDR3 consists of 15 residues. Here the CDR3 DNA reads TGTGCCAGCAGCCTTCGACAGAGCTCTGGAAACACCATATATTTT. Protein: CASSLRQSSGNTIYF.

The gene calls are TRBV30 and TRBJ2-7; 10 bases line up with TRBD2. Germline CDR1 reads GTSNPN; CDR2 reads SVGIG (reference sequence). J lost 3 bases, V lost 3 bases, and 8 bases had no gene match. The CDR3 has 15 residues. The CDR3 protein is CAWRKAASGSYEQYF. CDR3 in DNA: TGTGCCTGGAGAAAAGCGGCTAGCGGGAGCTACGAGCAGTACTTC.

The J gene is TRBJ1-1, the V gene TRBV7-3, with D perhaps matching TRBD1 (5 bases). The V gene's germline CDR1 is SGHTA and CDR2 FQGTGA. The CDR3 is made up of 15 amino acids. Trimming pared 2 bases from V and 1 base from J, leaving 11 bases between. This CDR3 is CASSLGGSGNTEAFF. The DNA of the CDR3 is TGTGCCAGCAGCTTAGGGGGGAGTGGGAACACTGAAGCTTTCTTT.

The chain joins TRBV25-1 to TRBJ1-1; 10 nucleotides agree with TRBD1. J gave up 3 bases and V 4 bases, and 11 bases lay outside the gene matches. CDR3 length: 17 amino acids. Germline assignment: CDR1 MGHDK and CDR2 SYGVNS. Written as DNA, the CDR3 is TGTGCCAGCAGTGTGGGGGGACAGGGGATTCTGTACACTGAAGCTTTCTTT. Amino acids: CASSVGGQGILYTEAFF.

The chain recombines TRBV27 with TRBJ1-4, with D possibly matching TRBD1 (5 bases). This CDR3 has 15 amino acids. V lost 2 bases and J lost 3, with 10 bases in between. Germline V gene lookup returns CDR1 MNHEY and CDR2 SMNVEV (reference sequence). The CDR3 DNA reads TGTGCCAGCAGTTTAATGGGGGACTCTAATGAAAAACTGTTTTTT. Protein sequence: CASSLMGDSNEKLFF.

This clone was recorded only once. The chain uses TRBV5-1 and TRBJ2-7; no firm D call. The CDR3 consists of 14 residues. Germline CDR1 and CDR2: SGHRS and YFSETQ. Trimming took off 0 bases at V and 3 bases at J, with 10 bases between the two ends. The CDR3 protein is CASSLDRVYYEQYF. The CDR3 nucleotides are TGCGCCAGCAGCTTGGACAGAGTCTACTACGAGCAGTACTTC.

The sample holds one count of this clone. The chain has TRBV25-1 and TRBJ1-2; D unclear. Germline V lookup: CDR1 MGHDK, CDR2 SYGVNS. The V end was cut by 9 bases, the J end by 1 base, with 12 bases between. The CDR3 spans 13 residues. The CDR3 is CASRELDNYGYTF. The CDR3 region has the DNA TGTGCCAGTCGCGAGCTCGATAACTATGGCTACACCTTC.

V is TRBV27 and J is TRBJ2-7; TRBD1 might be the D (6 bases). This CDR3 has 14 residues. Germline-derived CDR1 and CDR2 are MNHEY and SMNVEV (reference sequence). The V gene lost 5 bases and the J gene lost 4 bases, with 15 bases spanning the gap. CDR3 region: CASSENGQTYEQYF. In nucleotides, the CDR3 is TGTGCCAGCAGTGAGAACGGACAGACATACGAGCAGTACTTC.

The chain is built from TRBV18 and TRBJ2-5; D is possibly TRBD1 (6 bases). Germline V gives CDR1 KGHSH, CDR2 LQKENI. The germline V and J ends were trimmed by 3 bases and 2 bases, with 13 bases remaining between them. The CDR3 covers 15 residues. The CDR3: CASSPNQDRQETQYF. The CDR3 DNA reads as TGTGCCAGCTCACCGAATCAAGACAGGCAAGAGACCCAGTACTTC.

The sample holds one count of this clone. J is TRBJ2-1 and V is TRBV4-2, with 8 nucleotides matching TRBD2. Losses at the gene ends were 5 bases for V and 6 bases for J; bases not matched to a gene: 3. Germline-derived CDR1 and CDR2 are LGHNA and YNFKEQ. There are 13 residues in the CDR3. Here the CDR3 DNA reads TGTGCCAGCAGCGGGACTAGGACCAATGAGCAGTTCTTC. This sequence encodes CASSGTRTNEQFF.

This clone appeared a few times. CDR3 nucleotide sequence: TGTGCCAGCAGCCTCCTCCGGGCGGGTACAGATACGCAGTATTTT. Translating gives CASSLLRAGTDTQYF. The rearrangement joins TRBV7-3 to TRBJ2-3; D is possibly TRBD2 (5 bases). Trimming removed 5 bases at V and 3 bases at J, with 15 bases between. Looked up from germline, CDR1 is SGHTA and CDR2 is FQGTGA. This CDR3 contains 15 residues.

The CDR3 DNA reads as TGTGCCAGCAGCCAAGCCCTCGGGGACAGGAGCCAAGAGACCCAGTACTTC. It translates to CASSQALGDRSQETQYF. The V gene is TRBV4-2, the J gene TRBJ2-5; 8 nucleotides agree with TRBD1. The CDR3 contains 17 residues. Germline CDR1 reads LGHNA; CDR2 reads YNFKEQ. Germline trimming cut 1 base from V and 1 base from J; bases unmatched to any gene: 8.

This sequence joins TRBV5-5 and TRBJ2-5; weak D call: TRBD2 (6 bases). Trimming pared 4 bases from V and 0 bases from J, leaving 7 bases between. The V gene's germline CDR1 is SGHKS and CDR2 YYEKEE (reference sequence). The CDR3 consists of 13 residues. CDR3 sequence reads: CASSGDYQETQYF. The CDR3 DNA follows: TGTGCCAGCAGCGGGGACTACCAAGAGACCCAGTACTTC.

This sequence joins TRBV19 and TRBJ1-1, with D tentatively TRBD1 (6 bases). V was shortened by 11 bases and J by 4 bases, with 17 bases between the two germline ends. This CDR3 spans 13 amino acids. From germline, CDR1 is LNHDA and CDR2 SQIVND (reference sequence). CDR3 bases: TGTGCCGGATCCGGGGGGCGCGGCACTGAAGCTTTCTTT. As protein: CAGSGGRGTEAFF.

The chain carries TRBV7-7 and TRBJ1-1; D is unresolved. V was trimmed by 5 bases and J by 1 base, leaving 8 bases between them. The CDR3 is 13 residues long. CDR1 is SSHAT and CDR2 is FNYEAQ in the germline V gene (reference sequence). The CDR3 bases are TGTGCCAGCAGCAAAACAGAGAACACTGAAGCTTTCTTT. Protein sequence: CASSKTENTEAFF.

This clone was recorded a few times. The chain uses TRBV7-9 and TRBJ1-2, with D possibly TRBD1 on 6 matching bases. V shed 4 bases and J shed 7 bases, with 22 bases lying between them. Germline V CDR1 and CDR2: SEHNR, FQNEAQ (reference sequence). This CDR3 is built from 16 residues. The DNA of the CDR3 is TGTGCCAGCAGCTCCGGGAGGACAGCGTCCTTTGGTGGCTACACCTTC. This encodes CASSSGRTASFGGYTF.

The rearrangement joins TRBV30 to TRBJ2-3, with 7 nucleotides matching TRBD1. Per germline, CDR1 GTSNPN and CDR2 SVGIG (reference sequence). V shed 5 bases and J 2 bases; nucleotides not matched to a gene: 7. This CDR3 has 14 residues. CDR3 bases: TGTGCCTGGGACGACAGGGACCTCACAGATACGCAGTATTTT. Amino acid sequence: CAWDDRDLTDTQYF.